These 30 T cell receptor beta chains were all obtained from the same sample, sequenced in a study of glioma-infiltrating T cells after dendritic cell vaccination. Profiled with immunoSEQ multiplex PCR; TCRdb holds only in-frame clones, not every one. The table shows around 37,000 clones, with 70% to 85% occurring only once. Source: blood, taken before dendritic cell vaccination. The source of these receptors is a human donor with glioblastoma.

As concerns this clone: The junction differs from germline at one of its ends, possibly a read error. Other DNA sequences in the sample encode the same CDR3. The V call is TRBV5-1, the J call TRBJ1-6; D is ambiguous. The CDR3 covers 14 residues. Germline assignment: CDR1 SGHRS and CDR2 YFSETQ. The CDR3 sequence: CASSSTPNNSPLHF. CDR3 nucleotides: TGCGCCAGCAGCTCCACACCAAATAATTCCCCCCTCCACTTT.

V usage is TRBV5-4 and J usage is TRBJ1-1; D is unresolved. This CDR3 contains 12 residues. Between the trimmed V and J ends, which lost 4 bases and 8 bases, there was a span of 12 bases. Germline CDR1 and CDR2: SGHNT and YYREEE (reference sequence). This CDR3 reads CASSPGPFEAFF. The CDR3 DNA reads as TGTGCCAGCAGCCCGGGTCCGTTCGAAGCTTTCTTT. The variable domain in full, with the rest retrieved from reference TRBV5-4 and TRBJ1-1, is ETGVTQSPTHLIKTRGQQVTLRCSSQSGHNTVSWYQQALGQGPQFIFQYYREEENGRGNFPPRFSGLQFPNYSSELNVNALELDDSALYLCASSPGPFEAFFGQGTRLTVV.

On this clone: This sequence may be a read error, since a much larger clone differs from it by one base. The chain links TRBV7-6 to TRBJ2-7, with 11 bases fitting TRBD1. Germline V gives CDR1 SGHVS, CDR2 FNYEAQ. The CDR3 extends over 14 amino acids. V shed 5 bases, J shed 3 bases, and the junction held 3 bases outside the gene matches. CDR3 amino acids: CASSRGTGGYEQYF. CDR3 DNA: TGTGCCAGCAGCCGAGGGACAGGGGGCTACGAGCAGTACTTC.

The rearrangement links TRBV11-3 to TRBJ2-3; no definite D call. Germline CDR1 SGHNT, CDR2 YENEEA. Between the trimmed V and J ends, which lost 1 base and 6 bases, there was a span of 14 bases. This CDR3 spans 15 amino acids. This CDR3 reads CASSLVSSAADTQYF. The CDR3 coding sequence is TGTGCCAGCAGCTTAGTCTCTAGTGCCGCCGATACGCAGTATTTT.

V is TRBV7-6 and J is TRBJ1-2, with D unclear. The CDR3 length is 16 residues. In germline, CDR1 is SGHVS, CDR2 FNYEAQ. V was shortened by 1 base and J by 4 bases, with 16 bases between the two germline ends. The CDR3 loop reads CASSLGEGSLVYGYTF. The CDR3 DNA is TGTGCCAGCAGCTTAGGAGAAGGGAGTTTGGTCTATGGCTACACCTTC. Together with reference TRBV7-6 and TRBJ1-2, the CDR3 gives the full variable domain: GAGVSQSPRYKVTKRGQDVALRCDPISGHVSLYWYRQALGQGPEFLTYFNYEAQQDKSGLPNDRFSAERPEGSISTLTIQRTEQRDSAMYRCASSLGEGSLVYGYTFGSGTRLTVV.

Only a few counts were recorded for this clone. The rearrangement links TRBV7-2 to TRBJ1-4; TRBD1 aligns across 7 bases. The CDR3 runs to 14 residues. The V and J ends lost 1 base and 8 bases, in that order; junction bases with no gene match: 4. Germline CDR1 reads SGHTA; CDR2 reads FQGNSA. In nucleotides, the CDR3 is TGTGCCAGCAGCTTAGGAGGGGGCGGGGAAAAACTGTTTTTT. This encodes CASSLGGGGEKLFF. Using reference TRBV7-2 and TRBJ1-4 for the parts outside the CDR3, the full variable domain is GAGVSQSPSNKVTEKGKDVELRCDPISGHTALYWYRQSLGQGLEFLIYFQGNSAPDKSGLPSDRFSAERTGGSVSTLTIQRTQQEDSAVYLCASSLGGGGEKLFFGSGTQLSVL.

This chain links TRBV2 with TRBJ1-1, with D maybe TRBD1 (5 bases). This CDR3 is 14 amino acids long. V was clipped by 6 bases and J by 1 base, with 12 bases between them. Germline V gives CDR1 SNHLY, CDR2 FYNNEI. CDR3 in amino acids: CASRLGRGNTEAFF. In DNA, the CDR3 is TGTGCCAGCAGGTTGGGGAGGGGGAACACTGAAGCTTTCTTT.

As for this clone: The sample has other DNA sequences that encode this CDR3 too. V gene TRBV7-9 combines with J gene TRBJ1-1, with 8 bases identical to TRBD1. V was clipped by 1 base and J by 5 bases; unmatched bases: 6. The CDR3 has 15 amino acids. Per germline, CDR1 SEHNR and CDR2 FQNEAQ (reference sequence). The CDR3, as DNA: TGTGCCAGCAGCTTAGGGACAGGGTCTGGGACTGAAGCTTTCTTT. Protein sequence: CASSLGTGSGTEAFF. The entire variable domain, with the rest obtained from reference TRBV7-9 and TRBJ1-1, is as follows: DTGVSQNPRHKITKRGQNVTFRCDPISEHNRLYWYRQTLGQGPEFLTYFQNEAQLEKSRLLSDRFSAERPKGSFSTLEIQRTEQGDSAMYLCASSLGTGSGTEAFFGQGTRLTVV.

The chain couples TRBV9 to TRBJ2-5; 7 bases match TRBD2. The V segment lost 4 bases and the J segment 8 bases; nucleotides outside the gene matches: 11. This CDR3 contains 14 residues. The germline gives CDR1 SGDLS, CDR2 YYNGEE. The CDR3 nucleotides read TGTGCCAGCAGCCCCACGGGGGGTGCAGGTACCCAGTACTTC. This encodes CASSPTGGAGTQYF.

This clone was observed once. The chain uses TRBV28 and TRBJ2-7, with 8 bases aligning to TRBD1. The germline V gene has CDR1 MDHEN and CDR2 SYDVKM. This CDR3 has 14 residues. V lost 8 bases and J lost 3; bases outside the gene matches: 9. The CDR3 region is CASAWGQAFYEQYF. Written as DNA, the CDR3 is TGTGCCAGCGCTTGGGGACAGGCTTTCTACGAGCAGTACTTC.

The genes are TRBV30 and TRBJ2-2, with 10 bases identical to TRBD2. The CDR3 totals 16 residues. Trimming at V came to 1 base and at J to 6 bases, leaving 8 bases not matched to a gene. Germline V lookup: CDR1 GTSNPN, CDR2 SVGIG (reference sequence). CDR3 region: CAWSDSGTSEAGELFF. The CDR3 coding sequence is TGTGCCTGGAGTGACTCAGGGACTAGCGAAGCCGGGGAGCTGTTTTTT.

This clone was observed a handful of times. V gene TRBV9 combines with J gene TRBJ2-4; D perhaps matches TRBD2 (5 bases). V lost 4 bases and J lost 0, with 8 bases in between. CDR3 size: 14 residues. The germline gives CDR1 SGDLS, CDR2 YYNGEE. Written as DNA, the CDR3 is TGTGCCAGCAGCTCCGGACTAGCCAAAAACATTCAGTACTTC. This gives the protein CASSSGLAKNIQYF.

V gene TRBV25-1 combines with J gene TRBJ2-7; 15 nucleotides line up with TRBD2. The CDR3 is 18 amino acids. CDR1 is MGHDK and CDR2 is SYGVNS in the germline V gene. Losses at the gene ends were 0 bases for V and 3 bases for J; bases not matched to a gene: 6. The CDR3 here is CASSEYEGLAGGNYEQYF. For the CDR3, the DNA is TGTGCCAGCAGTGAATATGAGGGACTAGCGGGGGGAAACTACGAGCAGTACTTC.

The rearrangement links TRBV19 to TRBJ1-6, with D uncertain. There are 15 residues in the CDR3. Germline values: CDR1 LNHDA, CDR2 SQIVND (reference sequence). Trimming left V 6 bases short and J 10 bases short, with 19 bases between. This CDR3 is CASSTSPVPGSPLHF. CDR3 in DNA: TGTGCCAGTAGCACCTCACCAGTGCCGGGGTCACCCCTCCACTTT.

The chain recombines TRBV18 with TRBJ1-1, with 9 bases that match TRBD1. Per germline, CDR1 KGHSH and CDR2 LQKENI. The CDR3 extends over 19 amino acids. J gave up 0 bases and V 3 bases, and 14 bases lay outside the gene matches. The CDR3 sequence is CASSPYQPGTGILNTEAFF. The CDR3 DNA is TGTGCCAGCTCACCTTATCAACCAGGGACAGGGATTTTGAACACTGAAGCTTTCTTT.

The rearrangement joins TRBV2 to TRBJ2-1, with 8 bases identical to TRBD1. Germline V gives CDR1 SNHLY, CDR2 FYNNEI. Trimming took 8 bases from V and 9 from J; bases not matched to a gene: 12. The CDR3 has 14 residues. The CDR3 DNA reads TGTGCCAGCCACAAAGACAGGGGCCTAAGTGAGCAGTTCTTC. This encodes CASHKDRGLSEQFF.

This chain connects TRBV10-3 to TRBJ2-3; tentatively, D is TRBD2 (5 bases). This CDR3 region has 13 residues. Germline-derived CDR1 and CDR2 are ENHRY and SYGVKD. V dropped 10 bases and J dropped 3 bases, with 14 bases sitting between them. The CDR3 region has the DNA TGTGCCACCTCCGCGGCGGGTACAGATACGCAGTATTTT. Protein: CATSAAGTDTQYF.

The chain uses TRBV29-1 and TRBJ2-3; no firm D call. The CDR3 sequence is 15 residues long. V was trimmed by 0 bases and J by 0 bases, leaving 10 bases between them. Germline loops: CDR1 SQVTM, CDR2 ANQGSEA. CDR3 in amino acids: CSVEDHGRSTDTQYF. CDR3 DNA sequence: TGCAGCGTTGAAGATCATGGCCGCAGCACAGATACGCAGTATTTT.

The chain links TRBV10-2 to TRBJ1-5; 11 bases are a match to TRBD1. With 8 bases clipped from V and 7 bases from J, the junction kept 16 bases outside the gene matches. This CDR3 contains 17 residues. Germline V lookup: CDR1 WSHSY, CDR2 SAAADI. CDR3 loop: CASGTGQGVRVGQPQHF. The CDR3 region has the DNA TGCGCCAGCGGGACGGGACAGGGGGTACGAGTAGGGCAGCCCCAGCATTTT.

The chain couples TRBV6-1 to TRBJ2-3, with 8 positions matching TRBD2. The CDR3 runs 17 residues. The germline gives CDR1 MNHNS, CDR2 SASEGT. Unmatched junction bases numbered 7, after V lost 0 bases and J lost 2 bases. The CDR3 loop reads CASSEAGAGGFTDTQYF. In nucleotides, the CDR3 is TGTGCCAGCAGTGAAGCGGGCGCGGGGGGATTCACAGATACGCAGTATTTT.

This clone has only one observation. The chain carries TRBV13 and TRBJ2-5; 8 bases fit TRBD1. The CDR3 is made up of 14 amino acids. Trimming removed 5 bases from V and 3 bases from J; junction bases left unmatched: 5. Germline assignment: CDR1 PRHDT and CDR2 FYEKMQ (reference sequence). The CDR3 spells CASSPGTGEETQYF. CDR3 coding DNA: TGTGCCAGCAGCCCTGGGACAGGCGAAGAGACCCAGTACTTC.

The chain recombines TRBV27 with TRBJ2-1; tentative D call: TRBD2 (6 bases). CDR3 length equals 13 residues. The germline V gene encodes CDR1 MNHEY and CDR2 SMNVEV (reference sequence). The germline V and J ends were trimmed by 3 bases and 9 bases, with 12 bases remaining between them. CDR3 loop: CASSFWRGTEQFF. CDR3 sequence (DNA): TGTGCCAGCAGTTTTTGGAGGGGCACTGAGCAGTTCTTC.

J is TRBJ1-1 and V is TRBV28, with 11 positions matching TRBD1. This CDR3 is built from 15 residues. Germline V gene data show CDR1 as MDHEN and CDR2 as SYDVKM. The trim removed 5 bases at V and 5 bases at J, leaving 7 bases unmatched. The CDR3: CASSLSGQGVTEAFF. CDR3 sequence (DNA): TGTGCCAGCAGTCTCTCGGGACAGGGGGTAACTGAAGCTTTCTTT.

The chain links TRBV6-4 to TRBJ1-6, with 7 bases fitting TRBD1. V lost 4 bases, J lost 7 bases, and 1 base stayed unmatched. The germline V gene encodes CDR1 MRHNA and CDR2 SNTAGT. The CDR3 contains 13 residues. This CDR3 reads CASSGTGNSPLHF. In nucleotides, the CDR3 is TGTGCCAGCAGTGGGACAGGAAATTCACCCCTCCACTTT.

The chain joins TRBV7-8 to TRBJ2-1; weak D call: TRBD2 (6 bases). This CDR3 has 13 residues. Germline values: CDR1 SGHVS, CDR2 FQNEAQ. Trimming pared 8 bases from V and 4 bases from J, leaving 12 bases between. CDR3 residues: CASAGSSYNEQFF. CDR3 bases: TGTGCCAGCGCGGGGAGCAGTTACAATGAGCAGTTCTTC.

The V and J genes are TRBV7-2 and TRBJ1-2; 7 nucleotides line up with TRBD1. The CDR3 contains 14 residues. The germline V gene has CDR1 SGHTA and CDR2 FQGNSA. Unmatched junction bases numbered 5, after V lost 5 bases and J lost 2 bases. For the CDR3, the DNA is TGTGCCAGCAGCGCGAACAGGGGCAACTATGGCTACACCTTC. Its protein product is CASSANRGNYGYTF. The full variable domain, in which reference TRBV7-2 and TRBJ1-2 provide the parts outside the CDR3, is GAGVSQSPSNKVTEKGKDVELRCDPISGHTALYWYRQSLGQGLEFLIYFQGNSAPDKSGLPSDRFSAERTGGSVSTLTIQRTQQEDSAVYLCASSANRGNYGYTFGSGTRLTVV.

This chain connects TRBV27 to TRBJ1-2, with 10 bases that match TRBD1. CDR1 and CDR2 from the germline V gene are MNHEY and SMNVEV (reference sequence). This CDR3 contains 13 residues. V lost 5 bases, J lost 5 bases, and 2 bases stayed unmatched. CDR3 coding DNA: TGTGCCAGCAGTCGGGACAGGGGTTATGGCTACACCTTC. Its translation: CASSRDRGYGYTF.

This clone was counted a few times. The chain is built from TRBV7-3 and TRBJ2-1, with 8 bases that match TRBD2. Germline assignment: CDR1 SGHTA and CDR2 FQGTGA. The V segment lost 2 bases and the J segment 7 bases; nucleotides outside the gene matches: 7. This CDR3 is 15 amino acids long. Here the CDR3 reads CASSLGTSLRNEQFF. The CDR3 DNA follows: TGTGCCAGCAGCTTAGGGACTAGTCTGAGGAATGAGCAGTTCTTC.

The chain employs TRBV7-2 and TRBJ1-1; D call uncertain. V lost 5 bases, J lost 4 bases, and 17 bases lay in between. The CDR3 is 15 residues long. Germline V lookup: CDR1 SGHTA, CDR2 FQGNSA. CDR3 DNA sequence: TGTGCCAGCAGCCTTTTCGCGGGGATTGGCACTGAAGCTTTCTTT. This codes for CASSLFAGIGTEAFF.

The chain joins TRBV7-9 to TRBJ2-5, with TRBD2 matching 10 bases. Germline-derived CDR1 and CDR2 are SEHNR and FQNEAQ (reference sequence). This CDR3 contains 18 residues. V trimming: 3 bases; J trimming: 5 bases; junction bases outside the gene matches: 15. The DNA of the CDR3 is TGTGCCAGCAGCTTTAGCGGGACTAGCGCTGGTGTCCGTGAGACCCAGTACTTC. It specifies CASSFSGTSAGVRETQYF.